What follows are 22 T cell receptor beta chains derived from one specimen sequenced in a study of cytomegalovirus exposure and HLA in healthy donors. PCR involved 60 Vbeta and 13 Jbeta primers. The table came from immunoSEQ multiplex PCR; TCRdb's copy has only in-frame clones and leaves some out. The table shows roughly 100,000 clones, with under 85% occurring only once. Sequenced: PBMCs. These receptors were obtained from a woman in her thirties or forties in good health and CMV-seropositive.

CDR3 DNA sequence: TGTGCCAGCAGCGGGGACAGGGAAGAGACCCAGTACTTC. It encodes CASSGDREETQYF. The chain joins TRBV7-2 to TRBJ2-5, with 9 bases identical to TRBD1. The CDR3 has 13 amino acids. Germline assignment: CDR1 SGHTA and CDR2 FQGNSA. V trimming: 5 bases; J trimming: 3 bases; junction bases outside the gene matches: 1.

This clone was picked up a small number of times. The chain uses TRBV27 and TRBJ1-6; 8 positions match TRBD1. V gave up 4 bases and J gave up 4 bases; unmatched junction bases: 9. The CDR3 spans 17 residues. The V gene's germline CDR1 is MNHEY and CDR2 SMNVEV (reference sequence). As DNA, the CDR3 is TGTGCCAGCAGTTCCCCGTTAAGACAGGGGTATAATTCACCCCTCCACTTT. Translating it yields CASSSPLRQGYNSPLHF.

The CDR3 here is CASSHRGLGEKLFF. CDR3 nucleotides: TGTGCCAGCAGCCACAGGGGGCTGGGAGAAAAACTGTTTTTT. V gene TRBV14 combines with J gene TRBJ1-4; 8 nucleotides line up with TRBD1. Germline trimming cut 3 bases from V and 8 bases from J; bases unmatched to any gene: 5. The germline CDR1 and CDR2 sequences are SGHDN and FVKESK. The CDR3 has 14 residues.

V is TRBV28 and J is TRBJ1-3; tentatively, D is TRBD1 (6 bases). This CDR3 region has 16 residues. Germline CDR1 is MDHEN and CDR2 is SYDVKM. Trimming shortened V by 4 bases and J by 4 bases, and 17 bases separated the two germline ends. In DNA, the CDR3 is TGTGCCAGCAGTTCCCGACAGGAAGGGCTGGGAAACACCATATATTTT. Protein sequence: CASSSRQEGLGNTIYF.

The J gene is TRBJ2-5, the V gene TRBV7-9; no clear D gene. The ends were cut back, 1 base at V and 6 bases at J, with 6 bases in the middle. Germline V gives CDR1 SEHNR, CDR2 FQNEAQ (reference sequence). The CDR3 totals 12 residues. CDR3 protein: CASSLVVKTQYF. The CDR3 nucleotides are TGTGCCAGCAGCTTAGTCGTAAAGACCCAGTACTTC.

This rearrangement joins TRBV16 to TRBJ2-7, with TRBD1 matching 8 bases. V was pared by 4 bases and J by 1 base, with 6 bases of the junction left unmatched. Germline V lookup: CDR1 KGHSY, CDR2 FQNENV. The CDR3 is 15 amino acids. CDR3 protein: CASSPPGQVSYEQYF. In nucleotides, the CDR3 is TGTGCCAGCAGCCCGCCGGGACAGGTGTCCTACGAGCAGTACTTC.

CDR3 region: CASSLQAGGEHTQYF. The CDR3 DNA reads TGCGCCAGCAGCTTGCAGGCAGGGGGCGAGCATACGCAGTATTTT. J is TRBJ2-3 and V is TRBV5-1, with 8 bases that match TRBD1. Germline assignment: CDR1 SGHRS and CDR2 YFSETQ. The CDR3 is 15 residues long. V dropped 1 base and J dropped 7; count of bases not matched to a gene: 8.

The rearrangement uses TRBV4-3 and TRBJ1-3; D possibly corresponds to TRBD1 (5 bases). The CDR3 loop spans 17 amino acids. Looked up from germline, CDR1 is LGHNA and CDR2 is YSLEER. Trimming took off 0 bases at V and 0 bases at J, with 12 bases between the two ends. The CDR3 nucleotides are TGCGCCAGCAGCCAAGATACAGGTTACCACTCTGGAAACACCATATATTTT. Translation gives CASSQDTGYHSGNTIYF.

Of note for this clone: At one end, the junction sequence differs from germline, possibly due to a read error. The V gene is TRBV5-1, the J gene TRBJ2-5; 9 bases are a match to TRBD1. The CDR3 totals 17 residues. Germline V gene data show CDR1 as SGHRS and CDR2 as YFSETQ. The CDR3 coding sequence is TGCGCCAGCAGCTTGAGGGGACAGGGAGGCTTCGGAGAGGCCCAGTACTTC. Its protein is CASSLRGQGGFGEAQYF.

The chain uses TRBV28 and TRBJ2-3; D ambiguous. Germline CDR1 and CDR2: MDHEN and SYDVKM. CDR3 length equals 12 residues. Trimming cost V 1 base and J 4 bases, with 3 bases left between them. CDR3 sequence (DNA): TGTGCCAGCAGTTTATTAGCAGATACGCAGTATTTT. Translating it yields CASSLLADTQYF.

This clone was observed a single time. V gene TRBV5-1 combines with J gene TRBJ2-7; 8 bases are shared with TRBD1. The germline V gene has CDR1 SGHRS and CDR2 YFSETQ. Losses at the gene ends were 5 bases for V and 2 bases for J; bases not matched to a gene: 9. The CDR3 totals 15 residues. CDR3 sequence reads: CASSQTGERTYEQYF. CDR3 coding DNA: TGCGCCAGCAGTCAGACAGGGGAGAGGACCTACGAGCAGTACTTC. The full variable domain, its missing parts supplied by reference TRBV5-1 and TRBJ2-7, is KAGVTQTPRYLIKTRGQQVTLSCSPISGHRSVSWYQQTPGQGLQFLFEYFSETQRNKGNFPGRFSGRQFSNSRSEMNVSTLELGDSALYLCASSQTGERTYEQYFGPGTRLTVT.

The rearrangement joins TRBV28 to TRBJ2-3; 7 bases match TRBD2. The J segment lost 6 bases and the V segment lost 3 bases, leaving 9 bases of the junction unmatched. CDR1 is MDHEN, CDR2 SYDVKM, per germline. This CDR3 has 15 residues. For the CDR3, the DNA is TGTGCCAGCAGTTTGGTGGGAGGGGCCCTGGATACGCAGTATTTT. This translates into CASSLVGGALDTQYF.

This chain connects TRBV11-2 to TRBJ2-7; 13 bases fit TRBD2. The CDR3 runs to 14 residues. Germline CDR1 and CDR2: SGHAT and FQNNGV. V shed 4 bases and J 7 bases; nucleotides not matched to a gene: 4. The CDR3 DNA reads as TGTGCCAGCAGCTCCACTAGCGGGAGGGGTGAGCAGTACTTC. The encoded protein is CASSSTSGRGEQYF.

The chain employs TRBV9 and TRBJ1-1; tentative D call: TRBD1 (5 bases). V lost 0 bases, J lost 7 bases, and 10 bases lay in between. The CDR3 spans 13 residues. CDR1 SGDLS and CDR2 YYNGEE come from the germline V gene. CDR3 DNA: TGTGCCAGCAGCGTAGGGGTGGGGCTTGAAGCTTTCTTT. Protein: CASSVGVGLEAFF.

This sequence joins TRBV7-9 and TRBJ2-1; D is possibly TRBD2 (5 bases). With 5 bases removed from V and 0 bases from J, the gap between germline ends came to 8 bases. Germline CDR1 is SEHNR and CDR2 is FQNEAQ (reference sequence). The CDR3 sequence is 14 residues long. The CDR3 region is CASSRGSSYNEQFF. CDR3 bases: TGTGCCAGCAGCCGGGGAAGCTCCTACAATGAGCAGTTCTTC.

The chain is built from TRBV11-3 and TRBJ2-7; D is perhaps TRBD1 (6 bases). CDR3 length equals 12 residues. The germline V gene encodes CDR1 SGHNT and CDR2 YENEEA. Trimming pared 6 bases from V and 3 bases from J, leaving 9 bases between. The CDR3 here is CASSPRGYEQYF. The CDR3 DNA is TGTGCCAGCAGTCCCAGGGGCTACGAGCAGTACTTC.

This clone has just one count. The chain carries TRBV15 and TRBJ1-1; D is unclear. The CDR3 is made up of 13 amino acids. Germline CDR1 is LNHNV and CDR2 is YYDKDF (reference sequence). V lost 3 bases to trimming and J lost 4 bases, with 9 bases between them. The CDR3 here is CATSSAVGTEAFF. DNA for the CDR3: TGTGCCACCAGCAGCGCGGTGGGCACTGAAGCTTTCTTT.

The chain links TRBV29-1 to TRBJ2-5, with 8 bases fitting TRBD2. This CDR3 region has 16 residues. The germline CDR1 and CDR2 sequences are SQVTM and ANQGSEA. J gave up 1 base and V 1 base, and 8 bases lay outside the gene matches. CDR3 nucleotides: TGCAGCGTTGAAGGATCCCCGGGGGGGCCCCAAGAGACCCAGTACTTC. Translated, it gives CSVEGSPGGPQETQYF.

The chain uses TRBV11-3 and TRBJ1-4; D ambiguous. The V end was cut by 6 bases, the J end by 8 bases, with 16 bases between. The CDR3 totals 14 residues. Germline V gene data show CDR1 as SGHNT and CDR2 as YENEEA. CDR3 amino acids: CASSRRTGGEKLFF. The DNA for the CDR3 is TGTGCCAGCAGTCGTCGGACGGGAGGGGAAAAACTGTTTTTT.

This clone was seen just once. This chain links TRBV9 with TRBJ1-6, with D possibly matching TRBD1 (5 bases). In germline, CDR1 is SGDLS, CDR2 YYNGEE. The CDR3 consists of 15 residues. Trimming pared 3 bases from V and 3 bases from J, leaving 10 bases between. CDR3 bases: TGTGCCAGCAGCGCCATGGGACTCTATAATTCACCCCTCCACTTT. This encodes CASSAMGLYNSPLHF.

The V gene is TRBV5-1, the J gene TRBJ2-1; TRBD2 matches at 8 bases. The V gene end was trimmed by 6 bases and the J gene end by 7 bases; junction bases not matched to a gene: 9. The CDR3 contains 14 residues. Looked up from germline, CDR1 is SGHRS and CDR2 is YFSETQ. The CDR3 DNA is TGCGCCAGCACCTCAAACGGGGGGGGGAATGAGCAGTTCTTC. Amino acids: CASTSNGGGNEQFF. The whole variable domain, filled in from reference TRBV5-1 and TRBJ2-1, reads KAGVTQTPRYLIKTRGQQVTLSCSPISGHRSVSWYQQTPGQGLQFLFEYFSETQRNKGNFPGRFSGRQFSNSRSEMNVSTLELGDSALYLCASTSNGGGNEQFFGPGTRLTVL.

In the case of this clone: Compared with germline, one end of the junction differs, possibly owing to a read error. Other DNA sequences in the same sample also yield this CDR3. V usage is TRBV19 and J usage is TRBJ1-1; TRBD1 matches 9 bases. CDR3 length: 15 residues. CDR1 LNHDA and CDR2 SQIVND come from the germline V gene (reference sequence). The CDR3 bases are TGTGCCAGTAGTATCAATACAGGGGGCGGAACTGAAGCCTTCTTT. Its translation is CASSINTGGGTEAFF. Using reference TRBV19 and TRBJ1-1 for the parts outside the CDR3, the full variable domain is DGGITQSPKYLFRKEGQNVTLSCEQNLNHDAMYWYRQDPGQGLRLIYYSQIVNDFQKGDIAEGYSVSREKKESFPLTVTSAQKNPTAFYLCASSINTGGGTEAFFGQGTRLTVV.